Listed here is a single T cell receptor beta chain. These data are taken from a study of cytomegalovirus exposure and HLA in healthy donors. The CDR3 totals 13 residues. V lost 8 bases and J lost 7; bases outside the gene matches: 8. Germline V gene sequence: CDR1 SNHLY, CDR2 FYNNEI. Both 60 Vbeta primers and 13 Jbeta primers went into the PCR. Sequencing used immunoSEQ multiplex PCR; TCRdb keeps in-frame clones, though not all of them. The data hold 91,000 or so clones, with approximately 76% observed a single time. Sequencing was performed on PBMCs. The chain is built from TRBV2 and TRBJ1-1, with 9 positions matching TRBD1. This clonotype was obtained from a man aged 30-40 years in good health and CMV-seropositive. The CDR3 coding sequence is TGTGCCAGCTACCGGGACAGGGATAGTGAAGCTTTCTTT. This translates into CASYRDRDSEAFF.